The T cell receptor beta chain described here comes from a study of control samples from healthy donors and cancer patients. Sequencing used immunoSEQ multiplex PCR; TCRdb keeps in-frame clones, though not all of them. The sample holds about 130,000 clones, roughly 91% seen once. Sequencing input: PBMCs. The origin of this receptor is a man aged 45-60 years with head and neck cancer.

CDR3 nucleotides: TGTGCCAGCAGCTCGGGGGGGTGGTACGATAGCAATCAGCCCCAGCATTTT. This sequence encodes CASSSGGWYDSNQPQHF. The chain joins TRBV7-9 to TRBJ1-5, with D possibly matching TRBD1 (5 bases). The CDR3 covers 17 residues. V lost 4 bases, J lost 0 bases, and 16 bases lay in between. Germline CDR1 is SEHNR and CDR2 is FQNEAQ (reference sequence).